Given below is one T cell receptor (beta chain) in context. Its cognate antigen has yet to be identified. Per-nucleotide qualities are absent, and no much larger clonotype sits a single base away. The label giving this sample's treatment or condition can be read as: 15 to 20 received Ad26.COV2.S at low or high dose, single or two shots; about 5 received placebo; per-sample allocation not given. Repertoires of vaccine and placebo recipients were sequenced from samples collected on day 63 after the first injection. Cohort 1b enrolled 20 to 30 adults aged 18-55 years at a single site in Boston, USA, between 29 July and 7 August 2020. Ad26.COV2.S was a replication-incompetent adenovirus type 26 vector expressing a prefusion-stabilized SARS-CoV-2 spike protein from the original Wuhan strain. The entry originates in a study of Ad26.COV2.S vaccination and SARS-CoV-2 variants (dated by TCRdb to about 2021). Looking at the study overall: Donors in the vaccine arm were drawn from COV1001, a phase I-IIa trial of Ad26.COV2.S in healthy adults that was multicentre, randomized, double-blind and placebo-controlled. Ad26.COV2.S was administered intramuscularly at 5 x 10^10 or 1 x 10^11 viral particles, either as a single shot or as two shots given 56 days apart. Sequencing of the TCRbeta repertoire served to evaluate the specificity and breadth of SARS-CoV-2-reactive T cell receptors following Ad26.COV2.S vaccination. A total of some 30 samples were included in the TCR-sequenced set, comprising around 19 Ad26.COV2.S vaccine recipients, 5 placebo recipients and 8 SARS-CoV-2 convalescent individuals. Trial participants were randomized into five groups of five, in which low-dose or high-dose Ad26.COV2.S was given once or twice, or placebo was given on both occasions. Throughout the experiments and outcome assessment, investigators stayed blinded to trial group allocation.

From its cysteine to its phenylalanine, the CDR3 spans 19 amino acids. The entry retains the CDR3 DNA only, 57 bases that are in frame from base 1. Ends trimmed: V by 5 bases, J by 4 bases; bases unmatched to a gene: 20. The germline V gene (reference sequence) provides CDR1 LNHDA and CDR2 SQIVND. General study outcomes and caveats: After vaccination, spike-specific CD8+ and CD4+ T cell responses were reported to show substantial breadth. The study was not powered to compare responses between vaccine doses or regimens. Compared with placebo recipients, Ad26.COV2.S recipients showed higher spike-specific TCR breadth (P = 0.0014). Vaccine and placebo recipients had comparable non-spike TCR breadth, which fits with the vaccine containing only spike. The authors noted that total T cell responses may have been underestimated by the TCR breadth and depth analyses.

The immunoSEQ Assay was the method used to sequence TCRbeta CDR3 regions. After extraction, genomic DNA underwent amplification by bias-controlled multiplex PCR, followed by high-throughput sequencing. From the authors' description of their analysis: To quantify the absolute abundance of every unique TCRbeta CDR3 region, sequences were collapsed and filtered. T cell fraction was estimated by normalization of TCRbeta template counts to usable DNA, with usable DNA being measured through amplification of reference genes present in all nucleated cells. Repertoire TCRs were annotated as SARS-CoV-2-specific when V gene, CDR3 amino acid sequence and J gene were exactly matched to a known reactive TCR set. MIRA supplied the reference SARS-CoV-2 TCR set, which was filtered for enrichment in COVID-19-positive ImmuneCODE repertoires so that public or cross-reactive TCRs were removed. Drawing on the MIRA antigens, annotated TCRs were analysed further at the level of specific ORF or position within ORF. Depth was the summed frequency of annotated unique rearrangements, while breadth was defined as annotated unique rearrangements over total unique productive rearrangements. Two-sided Wilcoxon rank-sum tests were applied when comparing TCR breadth between groups. The clones in this table, taken by TCRdb from immuneACCESS, are in-frame only. Not every clone is retained; where verified, under half of the shortfall comes from an unresolved V gene, and the cause of the rest is unknown. The V and J calls and clone size are taken from that table; D and trimming were inferred from the DNA. The sample table lists about 250,000 clones, more than 75% of them with a count of one. The ten largest clones add up to about 3.6% of the sample.

The sequencing used peripheral blood, collected in a trial of Ad26.COV2.S vaccine versus placebo. The receptor chain draws on TRBV19 and TRBJ2-1, with 7 central nucleotides matching TRBD1. This sequence originates from a person between 18 and 59 years old who received the Ad26.COV2.S COVID-19 vaccine or a placebo. The nucleotides read TGTGCCAGTAGTTCCCCCAATTTTCGGACAGGAACAACTTACAATGAGCAGTTCTTC. The translation is CASSSPNFRTGTTYNEQFF.